This TCR beta chain was recovered during a study of identical twins. The study, taken as a whole, reports: Analyses of zero insertions could, in part, be confounded by invariant MAIT and iNKT cells.

A word on this clonotype: Its antigen is unknown.

Germline CDR1 SGHKS, CDR2 YYEKEE (reference sequence). V lost 0 bases and J lost 2, with 12 bases in between. The CDR3 consists of 15 residues. In TCRdb, the 5' RACE reads were re-called with MiXCR into one record per CDR3 protein. The sample has about 890,000 distinct CDR3 sequences, 9% to 15% seen once. The sample also formed part of further work on yellow fever vaccine responses in identical twins. That work states: Twins reportedly appeared to share part of their vaccine T cell response while keeping part individual.

This sequence was found in a woman between 18 and 29 years old in good health. The chain joins TRBV5-5 to TRBJ2-7, with D perhaps matching TRBD1 (6 bases). The source material was PBMCs. CDR3: CASSLEGHPAYEQYF. The CDR3 nucleotides read TGTGCCAGCAGCTTGGAGGGACACCCGGCCTACGAGCAGTACTTC.